The T cell receptor beta chain under discussion was sequenced for a study of CD4 T cells in relation to SARS-CoV-2 and coronaviruses. Study context: After roughly eleven days of antigen culture, PBMC TCR beta CDR3s were sequenced.

Sequencing was performed with immunoSEQ multiplex PCR; in TCRdb, only in-frame clones are kept and a portion is missing. This table holds about 26,000 clones, about two thirds found once. Unexposed donor CD4+ T cells date from about 2011-2018, before the COVID-19 pandemic. After roughly ten days of culture, CD4+ T cells were isolated. The table lists this clone with a few counts. Antigen specificity is unknown. The clonotype originates from a human donor in good health. The sample consisted of CD4+ T cells from PBMCs, cultured in vitro.

CDR3 sequence (DNA): TGTGCCAGCAGTGAAGCGACAGTACGGGCCGGGGAGCTGTTTTTT. Residues: CASSEATVRAGELFF. The rearrangement links TRBV2 to TRBJ2-2; D may be TRBD1 (5 bases). The CDR3 is 15 residues long. Trimming left V 0 bases short and J 6 bases short, with 11 bases between. The germline gives CDR1 SNHLY, CDR2 FYNNEI.